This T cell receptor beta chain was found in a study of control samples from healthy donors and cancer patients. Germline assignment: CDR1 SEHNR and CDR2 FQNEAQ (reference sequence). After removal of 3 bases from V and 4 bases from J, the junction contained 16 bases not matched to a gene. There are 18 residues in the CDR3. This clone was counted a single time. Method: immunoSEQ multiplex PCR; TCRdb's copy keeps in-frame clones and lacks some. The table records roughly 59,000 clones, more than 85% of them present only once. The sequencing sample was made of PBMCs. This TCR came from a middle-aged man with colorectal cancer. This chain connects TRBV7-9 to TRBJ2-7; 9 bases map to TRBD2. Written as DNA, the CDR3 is TGTGCCAGCAGCTTTTTGGGTAGCGGGGGACCCCGGGCGTACGAGCAGTACTTC. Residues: CASSFLGSGGPRAYEQYF.